This T cell receptor (beta chain) was observed in a study of cytomegalovirus exposure and HLA in healthy donors. As for this clone: As yet, its antigen is unknown.

Primers included in the PCR were 60 Vbeta and 13 Jbeta primers. Authors' methods: In a later analysis, of 80 million to 90 million unique beta chains, roughly 10 million appeared in at least two donors. Method: immunoSEQ multiplex PCR; TCRdb's copy keeps in-frame clones and lacks some. V, J and clone size reflect that table, while D and trimming were determined from the DNA. The data show about 92,000 clones, almost 85% seen once. The CDR3 loop spans 15 amino acids. The ends were cut back, 2 bases at V and 0 bases at J, with 5 bases in the middle. Overall study results and limits: Researchers reported that a few CMV-associated chains were confirmed in vitro as CMV antigen-specific. There were some V segments, including TRBV6-2 and TRBV6-3, excluded as indistinguishable. One variant, a missense change in DCLRE1C, was linked in a later analysis to TCR beta V- and J-gene trimming.

The chain is built from TRBV23-1 and TRBJ2-6, with unresolved D. TRBV23-1 is treated as an ORF (open reading frame) with a function not yet certain. This TCR was recovered from a woman aged 18-29 years in good health and CMV-seropositive. Sequencing input: PBMCs. The DNA for the CDR3 is TGCGCCAGCAGTCAACGGTACTCTGGGGCCAACGTCCTGACTTTC. Translation gives CASSQRYSGANVLTF.